The next 25 T cell receptor beta chains were all read from a single sample in a study of blood T cell repertoires in COVID-19. TCRdb's copy holds only in-frame clones and misses some; the assay was immunoSEQ multiplex PCR. Of roughly 55,000 clones listed, around 73% are singletons. Source material: peripheral blood. The receptor source for this set is a man older than 75 with acute or convalescent COVID-19.

The chain uses TRBV9 and TRBJ2-7; 13 nucleotides line up with TRBD2. Per germline, CDR1 SGDLS and CDR2 YYNGEE. The CDR3 has 15 amino acids. J lost 7 bases, V lost 0 bases, and 4 bases had no gene match. The CDR3 protein is CASSVGTSGGEEQYF. The CDR3 bases are TGTGCCAGCAGCGTAGGTACTAGCGGGGGGGAGGAGCAGTACTTC.

The rearrangement links TRBV18 to TRBJ1-1; perhaps TRBD1 as D (6 bases). Deletions cut 2 bases from V and 4 bases from J, with 11 bases between. Per germline, CDR1 KGHSH and CDR2 LQKENI. This CDR3 spans 14 amino acids. The CDR3 coding sequence is TGTGCCAGCTCACCAACCGAGGGGGTCACTGAAGCTTTCTTT. Its protein product is CASSPTEGVTEAFF.

In nucleotides, the CDR3 is TGTGCCAGCAGCCAAGGAAGTGGCAGGGGCTATGGCTACACCTTC. Its translation: CASSQGSGRGYGYTF. V and J are TRBV5-4 and TRBJ1-2; D might be TRBD1 (6 bases). The V end lost 4 bases, the J end lost 4 bases, and 17 bases lay between the germline ends. CDR3 length: 15 amino acids. Germline V gene data show CDR1 as SGHNT and CDR2 as YYREEE (reference sequence).

This sequence joins TRBV5-5 and TRBJ2-7, with a possible D match to TRBD1 (6 bases). Germline CDR1 reads SGHKS; CDR2 reads YYEKEE (reference sequence). This CDR3 spans 16 amino acids. V was trimmed by 6 bases and J by 1 base, leaving 20 bases between them. CDR3: CASTHALQGGSYEQYF. CDR3 bases: TGTGCCAGCACCCATGCACTACAGGGTGGATCCTACGAGCAGTACTTC.

The chain employs TRBV12-5 and TRBJ2-1; the D gene is possibly TRBD1 (5 bases). Trimming removed 1 base from V and 7 bases from J, with 8 bases in between. The V gene's germline CDR1 is LGHNT and CDR2 FRNRAP. The CDR3 totals 13 residues. The CDR3 is CASGLEKGNEQFF. The CDR3 coding sequence is TGTGCTAGTGGTTTGGAGAAGGGGAATGAGCAGTTCTTC.

V is TRBV11-2 and J is TRBJ2-3; 10 nucleotides line up with TRBD2. Germline-derived CDR1 and CDR2 are SGHAT and FQNNGV. CDR3 length: 14 amino acids. The trim removed 5 bases at V and 5 bases at J, leaving 4 bases unmatched. The CDR3 DNA follows: TGTGCCAGCAGCAGGTGGACTAGCGGAGATACGCAGTATTTT. It translates to CASSRWTSGDTQYF.

The genes are TRBV9 and TRBJ2-2; 9 nucleotides agree with TRBD2. Germline V CDR1 and CDR2: SGDLS, YYNGEE. The CDR3 runs to 15 residues. The V gene end was trimmed by 4 bases and the J gene end by 5 bases; junction bases not matched to a gene: 6. The CDR3: CASSFSGRGTGELFF. The CDR3 DNA reads as TGTGCCAGCAGCTTTAGCGGGAGAGGAACCGGGGAGCTGTTTTTT.

This clone was detected once. The rearrangement joins TRBV7-9 to TRBJ2-5; TRBD2 aligns across 12 bases. The V gene end was trimmed by 5 bases and the J gene end by 6 bases; junction bases not matched to a gene: 10. Per germline, CDR1 SEHNR and CDR2 FQNEAQ (reference sequence). The CDR3 consists of 16 residues. This CDR3 reads CASSRITSGGPKTQYF. The CDR3 bases are TGTGCCAGCAGCCGAATAACTAGCGGGGGGCCCAAGACCCAGTACTTC.

This chain links TRBV6-5 with TRBJ2-2, with 9 bases matching TRBD2. This CDR3 spans 15 amino acids. Losses at the gene ends were 3 bases for V and 7 bases for J; bases not matched to a gene: 6. Germline V CDR1 and CDR2: MNHEY, SVGAGI. CDR3 bases: TGTGCCAGCAGTTATGCGGGAGGGATCGGCGGGGAGCTGTTTTTT. Its translation is CASSYAGGIGGELFF.

CDR3 amino acids: CATSAPLLAGGSEAGELFF. The CDR3, as DNA: TGTGCCACCAGTGCCCCTCTCCTAGCGGGAGGGTCGGAGGCCGGGGAGCTGTTTTTT. The chain has TRBV24-1 and TRBJ2-2; 12 bases line up with TRBD2. The CDR3 has 19 residues. With V trimmed by 5 bases and J by 6 bases, 15 bases remained unmatched. Looked up from germline, CDR1 is KGHDR and CDR2 is SFDVKD.

This sequence joins TRBV7-3 and TRBJ1-2; 7 bases line up with TRBD1. Per the germline V gene, CDR1 is SGHTA and CDR2 is FQGTGA. The CDR3 runs to 13 residues. V lost 1 base and J lost 14; bases outside the gene matches: 10. In DNA form, the CDR3 reads TGTGCCAGCAGCTTAAGGGGGGACAGTGGCGGTACCTTC. This sequence encodes CASSLRGDSGGTF.

This chain connects TRBV5-1 to TRBJ2-3; 8 bases map to TRBD2. This CDR3 is built from 16 residues. Germline CDR1 is SGHRS and CDR2 is YFSETQ. V lost 0 bases and J lost 5; bases outside the gene matches: 8. This chain's CDR3 is CASSLATGGSGDTQYF. The CDR3, as DNA: TGCGCCAGCAGCTTGGCAACGGGGGGGAGCGGAGATACGCAGTATTTT.

The CDR3 loop reads CSVDGGANYGYTF. CDR3 DNA: TGCAGCGTTGACGGGGGGGCGAACTATGGCTACACCTTC. V and J are TRBV29-1 and TRBJ1-2; D is possibly TRBD1 (6 bases). The CDR3 runs 13 residues. Trimming took 3 bases from V and 2 from J, leaving 10 bases between them. CDR1 is SQVTM, CDR2 ANQGSEA, per germline.

The chain carries TRBV18 and TRBJ1-2; 7 positions match TRBD1. Germline V gives CDR1 KGHSH, CDR2 LQKENI. This CDR3 region has 15 residues. The V gene end was trimmed by 6 bases and the J gene end by 0 bases; junction bases not matched to a gene: 7. CDR3 in DNA: TGTGCCAGCTCGAGGCTGGGACAGCCTAACTATGGCTACACCTTC. Encoded protein: CASSRLGQPNYGYTF.

The rearrangement joins TRBV3-1 (or the pseudogene TRBV3-2) to TRBJ1-2; TRBD1 matches at 7 bases. The CDR3 has 15 residues. Germline V lookup: CDR1 LGHDT, CDR2 YNNKEL (reference sequence). Losses at the gene ends were 1 base for V and 4 bases for J; bases not matched to a gene: 6. CDR3 DNA: TGTGCCAGCAGCCAAGTCCCACAGGGGATCTATGGCTACACCTTC. It specifies CASSQVPQGIYGYTF.

This chain uses TRBV6-5 with TRBJ2-7; tentatively, D is TRBD2 (6 bases). CDR3 length equals 14 residues. Deletions cut 5 bases from V and 4 bases from J, with 15 bases between. Germline V CDR1 and CDR2: MNHEY, SVGAGI. DNA for the CDR3: TGTGCCAGCAGTCCGGGACTCTTGTCGTACGAGCAGTACTTC. This translates into CASSPGLLSYEQYF.

The chain has TRBV6-2 or TRBV6-3 and TRBJ2-3; D might be TRBD1 (5 bases). The germline CDR1 and CDR2 sequences are MNHEY and SVGEGT. With 4 bases removed from V and 2 bases from J, the gap between germline ends came to 19 bases. The CDR3 extends over 17 amino acids. CDR3 coding DNA: TGTGCCAGCAGTTTCCCACCAAGACAGACCTTCACAGATACGCAGTATTTT. It yields the protein CASSFPPRQTFTDTQYF.

V and J are TRBV15 and TRBJ1-1; D gene ambiguous. The CDR3 has 16 amino acids. Germline CDR1 LNHNV, CDR2 YYDKDF (reference sequence). Trimming took 0 bases from V and 5 from J, leaving 16 bases between them. The CDR3 region has the DNA TGTGCCACCAGCAGAGATACGGTTGGAGGAAGGACTGAAGCTTTCTTT. It encodes CATSRDTVGGRTEAFF.

In the case of this clone: Other DNA variants within this sample encode the same CDR3. This rearrangement joins TRBV18 to TRBJ1-4; 9 bases map to TRBD1. Trimming at V came to 6 bases and at J to 5 bases, leaving 4 bases not matched to a gene. The CDR3 is 14 residues long. Germline V gene data show CDR1 as KGHSH and CDR2 as LQKENI. The CDR3 loop reads CASSPGTGNEKLFF. DNA of the CDR3: TGTGCCAGCTCCCCCGGGACAGGGAATGAAAAACTGTTTTTT.

This clone was recorded a few times. The chain combines TRBV30 with TRBJ2-1; D ambiguous. CDR1 and CDR2 from the germline V gene are GTSNPN and SVGIG (reference sequence). This CDR3 comprises 13 residues. V dropped 0 bases and J dropped 9 bases, with 12 bases sitting between them. Here the CDR3 DNA reads TGTGCCTGGAGTGTATCCGTTGGCAGTGAGCAGTTCTTC. The encoded protein is CAWSVSVGSEQFF.

This chain uses TRBV6-5 with TRBJ2-7; 8 bases match TRBD1. Per germline, CDR1 MNHEY and CDR2 SVGAGI. This CDR3 contains 15 residues. The V and J ends lost 2 bases and 2 bases, in that order; junction bases with no gene match: 5. The DNA for the CDR3 is TGTGCCAGCAGTTACGCCGGGACAGGCACCTACGAGCAGTACTTC. It specifies CASSYAGTGTYEQYF.

The chain links TRBV5-1 to TRBJ1-2, with unresolved D. Deletions cut 3 bases from V and 4 bases from J, with 16 bases between. From germline, CDR1 is SGHRS and CDR2 YFSETQ. The CDR3 covers 15 residues. The CDR3 loop reads CASSSLADSSYGYTF. CDR3 nucleotides: TGCGCCAGCAGCTCTTTAGCTGATTCCTCCTATGGCTACACCTTC.

This clone turned up a few times. The chain employs TRBV2 and TRBJ1-3, with D perhaps matching TRBD1 (6 bases). Trimming removed 11 bases at V and 2 bases at J, with 10 bases between. From germline, CDR1 is SNHLY and CDR2 FYNNEI. CDR3 length: 12 amino acids. CDR3 DNA sequence: TGTGCCGGGGGACAAACTGGAAACACCATATATTTT. It yields the protein CAGGQTGNTIYF.

This sequence joins TRBV3-1 (or the pseudogene TRBV3-2) and TRBJ2-3, with TRBD2 matching 8 bases. V gave up 0 bases and J gave up 5 bases; unmatched junction bases: 13. The germline CDR1 and CDR2 sequences are LGHDT and YNNKEL (reference sequence). The CDR3 has 18 residues. Here the CDR3 reads CASSQEMYGLAGGDTQYF. CDR3 nucleotides: TGTGCCAGCAGCCAAGAGATGTATGGACTAGCCGGAGGAGATACGCAGTATTTT.

The rearrangement links TRBV6-5 to TRBJ2-3, with a weak D call TRBD2 (6 bases). The V gene lost 7 bases and the J gene lost 2 bases, with 10 bases spanning the gap. CDR3 length equals 13 residues. Germline CDR1 is MNHEY and CDR2 is SVGAGI. CDR3 protein: CASILALTDTQYF. CDR3 coding DNA: TGTGCCAGCATACTAGCACTCACAGATACGCAGTATTTT.